This TCR beta chain was recorded in a study of response to subunit inactivated influenza vaccine. TCRdb reanalysed the RT-PCR reads using MiXCR and keeps one entry per CDR3 protein. The sample has some 570,000 distinct CDR3 sequences, approximately 10% seen once. CDR1 is SQVTM and CDR2 is ANQGSEA in the germline V gene. The CDR3 covers 11 residues. Trimming took 8 bases from V and 1 from J, leaving 8 bases between them. A remark on this clonotype: A much larger clonotype is one base distant, so this may be a read error.

This sample also belongs to another study, concerning T cells expressing NK-cell markers. Per that study: For TCR beta, cDNA was produced by 5'RACE template switching with UMIs. Several of the experiments relied on an anti-gamma-delta TCR antibody so that only alpha-beta TCR T cells were sorted. CD8+ T cells in over 5 donors included dominant NKG2C+ clonotypes at 1.0-7.0%.

Material: PBMCs from blood, obtained on the day of vaccination. The clonotype was recovered from a man aged 50 to 60 who received an inactivated influenza vaccine. This chain links TRBV29-1 with TRBJ2-5; possibly TRBD1 for D (5 bases). CDR3 bases: TGCAGCAGGGGCTCCCAAGAGACCCAGTACTTC. Translated: CSRGSQETQYF.